The 4 T cell receptor beta chains below were found in one sample sequenced in a study of CD8 T cells in Susac syndrome. cDNA came from about 0.46 to 1 ug RNA primed by random hexamers. TCRdb re-derived calls from the immunoSEQ multiplex PCR reads in MiXCR, one entry per CDR3 protein. Among approximately 150,000 distinct CDR3 sequences, approximately 92% were seen once, and the ten largest hold more than 0.13%. Material for sequencing was CD4+ T cells from PBMCs. All receptors come from a human donor in good health.

The chain uses TRBV6-1 and TRBJ2-1, with TRBD1 matching over 8 bases. V was pared by 4 bases and J by 9 bases, with 2 bases of the junction left unmatched. Germline values: CDR1 MNHNS, CDR2 SASEGT. CDR3 length equals 12 residues. CDR3 protein: CASSGQGLEQFF. As DNA, the CDR3 is TGTGCCAGCAGTGGACAGGGGCTTGAGCAGTTCTTC.

DNA of the CDR3: TGTGCCAGCCCGACAGTCAACACTGAAGCTTTCTTT. Protein product: CASPTVNTEAFF. V is TRBV21-1 and J is TRBJ1-1; the table names TRBD1, a call not compared with the DNA. TRBV21-1 is reported as a pseudogene. This CDR3 comprises 12 residues.

The chain employs TRBV4-1 and TRBJ1-5; D ambiguous. V was shortened by 5 bases and J by 4 bases, with 18 bases between the two germline ends. The CDR3 length is 16 residues. CDR1 and CDR2 (germline): MGHRA, YSYEKL. In DNA, the CDR3 is TGCGCCAGCAGCTCTAGAAGCCCTTGGGAGAATCAGCCCCAGCATTTT. Translated: CASSSRSPWENQPQHF.

V usage is TRBV7-3 and J usage is TRBJ1-2; D perhaps matches TRBD1 (6 bases). The CDR3 contains 14 residues. V shed 5 bases and J shed 8 bases, with 18 bases lying between them. Germline V lookup: CDR1 SGHTA, CDR2 FQGTGA. This chain's CDR3 is CASSPQGGSGGYTF. The CDR3 nucleotides read TGTGCCAGCAGCCCCCAAGGGGGATCGGGCGGCTACACCTTC.